These 22 T cell receptor beta chains share one sample of origin, sequenced in a study of cytomegalovirus exposure and HLA in healthy donors. The PCR was carried out with 60 Vbeta primers and 13 Jbeta primers. The data were produced by immunoSEQ multiplex PCR, yet TCRdb's version contains in-frame clones alone and is incomplete. There are 160,000 or so clones in the sample; around 81% occur only once, and around 5.7% lies in the top ten. The specimen was PBMCs. The receptors shown here come from a man aged 40-49 years in good health and CMV-seronegative.

The V call is TRBV6-1, the J call TRBJ2-7; a possible D gene is TRBD2 (5 bases). Germline CDR1 MNHNS, CDR2 SASEGT. The CDR3 has 14 amino acids. V was trimmed by 7 bases and J by 4 bases, leaving 17 bases between them. The CDR3: CASKTGISLYEQYF. In DNA form, the CDR3 reads TGTGCCAGCAAGACGGGGATATCGTTGTACGAGCAGTACTTC.

This chain links TRBV21-1 with TRBJ2-7; no DNA check was done on the table's D call, TRBD1. TRBV21-1 corresponds to a pseudogene. The CDR3 contains 19 residues. The CDR3: CASSKRDLGTRRMDYEQYF. CDR3 in DNA: TGTGCCAGCAGCAAAAGGGACCTCGGGACACGAAGAATGGACTACGAGCAGTACTTC.

J is TRBJ2-3 and V is TRBV10-3, with D perhaps TRBD1 (5 bases). Trimming pared 5 bases from V and 1 base from J, leaving 10 bases between. The CDR3 runs to 14 residues. CDR1 is ENHRY, CDR2 SYGVKD, per germline. The CDR3 spells CAISSKTGTDTQYF. CDR3 DNA: TGTGCCATCAGTAGCAAGACAGGCACAGATACGCAGTATTTT.

The chain carries TRBV7-2 and TRBJ1-5, with 8 nucleotides matching TRBD1. V was pared by 1 base and J by 4 bases, with 6 bases of the junction left unmatched. Germline V gene lookup returns CDR1 SGHTA and CDR2 FQGNSA. The CDR3 spans 16 residues. The CDR3 spells CASSLGVRQGNQPQHF. As DNA, the CDR3 is TGTGCCAGCAGCTTAGGTGTGCGACAGGGGAATCAGCCCCAGCATTTT.

The chain employs TRBV9 and TRBJ2-5; the D is unclear. This CDR3 has 14 residues. Trimming stripped 0 bases from V and 7 bases from J, with 13 bases between. CDR1 and CDR2 (germline): SGDLS, YYNGEE. This CDR3 reads CASSVDPERGTQYF. Here the CDR3 DNA reads TGTGCCAGCAGCGTAGATCCAGAGCGAGGGACCCAGTACTTC.

V is TRBV2 and J is TRBJ2-5; weak D call: TRBD1 (6 bases). The germline CDR1 and CDR2 sequences are SNHLY and FYNNEI. The germline V and J ends were trimmed by 2 bases and 7 bases, with 8 bases remaining between them. The CDR3 covers 12 residues. The CDR3, as DNA: TGTGCCAGCAGTGAAAGGGGGTGGACCCAGTACTTC. This encodes CASSERGWTQYF.

This clone showed up just once. The chain combines TRBV7-9 with TRBJ2-3, with TRBD2 matching over 10 bases. The V segment lost 5 bases and the J segment 3 bases; nucleotides outside the gene matches: 11. The germline CDR1 and CDR2 sequences are SEHNR and FQNEAQ (reference sequence). The CDR3 consists of 17 residues. Written as DNA, the CDR3 is TGTGCCAGCAGCAAGAGGCGGCTAGCGGGAGAAACAGATACGCAGTATTTT. Protein: CASSKRRLAGETDTQYF.

This clone has more than one count but fewer than ten. The chain uses TRBV2 and TRBJ2-2, with 8 bases identical to TRBD2. Trimming took 5 bases from V and 5 from J; bases not matched to a gene: 7. Germline lookup yields CDR1 SNHLY and CDR2 FYNNEI. This CDR3 contains 15 residues. Written as DNA, the CDR3 is TGTGCCAGCAGTTCCCGGACTAGCCGGACCGGGGAGCTGTTTTTT. This codes for CASSSRTSRTGELFF.

The gene calls are TRBV5-1 and TRBJ1-1, with 11 bases matching TRBD1. Germline values: CDR1 SGHRS, CDR2 YFSETQ. The CDR3 totals 16 residues. The junction had 7 bases not matched to a gene; V was cut back by 5 bases and J by 1 base. CDR3 protein: CASSWGQGDQNTEAFF. CDR3 nucleotide sequence: TGCGCCAGCAGTTGGGGACAGGGGGACCAGAACACTGAAGCTTTCTTT.

The rearrangement links TRBV28 to TRBJ2-2, with TRBD1 identical over 7 bases. The CDR3 has 16 amino acids. The V segment lost 5 bases and the J segment 6 bases; nucleotides outside the gene matches: 12. CDR1 MDHEN and CDR2 SYDVKM come from the germline V gene. The CDR3 DNA is TGTGCCAGCAGTCCTCGCCGGGGCAGGGGGTCCGGGGAGCTGTTTTTT. The encoded protein is CASSPRRGRGSGELFF.

The CDR3 protein is CASSLDQGTNEKLFF. CDR3 coding DNA: TGTGCCAGCAGCTTAGATCAGGGCACTAATGAAAAACTGTTTTTT. This chain links TRBV7-2 with TRBJ1-4; maybe TRBD1 (5 bases). The ends were cut back, 1 base at V and 2 bases at J, with 8 bases in the middle. This CDR3 is built from 15 residues. CDR1 is SGHTA and CDR2 is FQGNSA in the germline V gene.

The chain combines TRBV30 with TRBJ2-7; the D gene is possibly TRBD2 (5 bases). The germline V gene encodes CDR1 GTSNPN and CDR2 SVGIG (reference sequence). There are 15 residues in the CDR3. The V end was cut by 0 bases, the J end by 6 bases, with 18 bases between. The CDR3 here is CAWSVLLHAEGEQYF. CDR3 coding DNA: TGTGCCTGGAGTGTACTCCTACACGCCGAGGGCGAGCAGTACTTC. The full variable domain, its missing parts supplied by reference TRBV30 and TRBJ2-7, is SQTIHQWPATLVQPVGSPLSLECTVEGTSNPNLYWYRQAAGRGLQLLFYSVGIGQISSEVPQNLSASRPQDRQFILSSKKLLLSDSGFYLCAWSVLLHAEGEQYFGPGTRLTVT.

V is TRBV10-3 and J is TRBJ2-1; D is ambiguous. Per germline, CDR1 ENHRY and CDR2 SYGVKD. V lost 2 bases and J lost 2, with 13 bases in between. The CDR3 is 16 residues long. The CDR3 region has the DNA TGTGCCATCAGTGAGCAGGCCCGTTCTGCCTACAATGAGCAGTTCTTC. Protein sequence: CAISEQARSAYNEQFF.

The table lists this clone with a few counts. The chain combines TRBV5-1 with TRBJ1-1; D may be TRBD1 (6 bases). This CDR3 is 14 amino acids long. Trimming took 0 bases from V and 1 from J, leaving 7 bases between them. In germline, CDR1 is SGHRS, CDR2 YFSETQ. The CDR3 is CASSLGGQNTEAFF. Here the CDR3 DNA reads TGCGCCAGCAGCTTGGGGGGACAGAACACTGAAGCTTTCTTT.

The chain uses TRBV6-6 and TRBJ1-5; 7 bases align to TRBD1. The CDR3 spans 13 residues. J gave up 5 bases and V 10 bases, and 8 bases lay outside the gene matches. Germline V lookup: CDR1 MNHNY, CDR2 SVGAGI (reference sequence). The CDR3 protein is CATRDSDYQPQHF. CDR3 nucleotides: TGTGCCACCCGGGACAGTGACTATCAGCCCCAGCATTTT.

V gene TRBV5-1 combines with J gene TRBJ1-1, with TRBD1 matching over 8 bases. The CDR3 loop spans 15 amino acids. CDR1 is SGHRS and CDR2 is YFSETQ in the germline V gene. J gave up 5 bases and V 4 bases, and 10 bases lay outside the gene matches. The CDR3 DNA follows: TGCGCCAGCAGCGATCGTCAGGGGGCAGGGACTGAAGCTTTCTTT. This translates into CASSDRQGAGTEAFF.

The chain employs TRBV11-3 and TRBJ1-4; maybe TRBD1 (6 bases). CDR3 length: 14 residues. Germline CDR1 SGHNT, CDR2 YENEEA. V dropped 5 bases and J dropped 4 bases, with 11 bases sitting between them. The CDR3 DNA follows: TGTGCCAGCAGCCAAGACAGGATTAATGAAAAACTGTTTTTT. Its translation is CASSQDRINEKLFF.

V usage is TRBV6-5 and J usage is TRBJ1-2; D call uncertain. From germline, CDR1 is MNHEY and CDR2 SVGAGI. With 5 bases removed from V and 4 bases from J, the gap between germline ends came to 11 bases. The CDR3 runs to 13 residues. CDR3 sequence: CASSPGIRYGYTF. CDR3 coding DNA: TGTGCCAGCAGTCCGGGGATTCGCTATGGCTACACCTTC.

This clone was picked up a small number of times. The genes are TRBV4-3 and TRBJ1-1; D is unclear. Trimming took off 0 bases at V and 4 bases at J, with 9 bases between the two ends. CDR1 is LGHNA, CDR2 YSLEER, per germline. This CDR3 region has 14 residues. CDR3 loop: CASSQDRGVTEAFF. The DNA of the CDR3 is TGCGCCAGCAGCCAAGATCGGGGAGTCACTGAAGCTTTCTTT.

J is TRBJ2-3 and V is TRBV2; the D gene is possibly TRBD1 (7 bases). Germline values: CDR1 SNHLY, CDR2 FYNNEI. CDR3 size: 12 residues. V lost 3 bases and J 11 bases, leaving 12 bases between the germline ends. CDR3 DNA sequence: TGTGCCAGCAGTGAGACAGGGCGGGGGCAGTATTTT. It specifies CASSETGRGQYF.

This chain connects TRBV6-1 to TRBJ2-1, with 7 bases that match TRBD2. V trimming: 3 bases; J trimming: 0 bases; junction bases outside the gene matches: 8. The CDR3 has 17 residues. CDR1 MNHNS and CDR2 SASEGT come from the germline V gene. The CDR3 DNA follows: TGTGCCAGCAGTGACCCTCGGCGGGAGAGCTCCTACAATGAGCAGTTCTTC. Translating gives CASSDPRRESSYNEQFF.

This chain links TRBV5-1 with TRBJ1-2; TRBD1 agrees at 8 bases. CDR3 size: 15 residues. The germline V gene has CDR1 SGHRS and CDR2 YFSETQ. Trimming took 4 bases from V and 2 from J; bases not matched to a gene: 7. CDR3 region: CASSGDDRGNYGYTF. In DNA, the CDR3 is TGCGCCAGCAGCGGGGACGACAGGGGAAACTATGGCTACACCTTC.